This T cell receptor beta chain was sequenced during a study of radiotherapy plus CTLA-4 blockade in lung cancer. Study results and limitations: Interferon-beta and early blood T cell clone dynamics reportedly predicted response best. Among blood TCR repertoires after radiotherapy plus ipilimumab, tumor-derived clones expanded.

This clone was seen many times. The antigen is not known. Profiling relied on immunoSEQ multiplex PCR, and the TCRdb table lists in-frame clones only, not all of them. This table holds roughly 58,000 clones, approximately 80% found once. Trimming stripped 7 bases from V and 0 bases from J, with 7 bases between. The CDR3 covers 13 residues. From germline, CDR1 is MNHEY and CDR2 SVGAGI. CTLA-4 blockade with ipilimumab, together with focal radiation, was given to patients with chemo-refractory metastatic non-small-cell lung cancer. The chain combines TRBV6-5 with TRBJ1-5, with no clear D. The clonotype comes from a human donor with non-small cell lung cancer whose response to radiotherapy plus ipilimumab could not be evaluated. The sequenced sample was peripheral blood, obtained from a patient treated with radiotherapy plus ipilimumab. DNA of the CDR3: TGTGCCAGCATGCGGGATAGCAATCAGCCCCAGCATTTT. It encodes CASMRDSNQPQHF.